This T cell receptor (beta chain) came from a study of T cells in Graves' hyperthyroidism and ophthalmopathy. Diagnoses used clinical symptoms, serum thyroxine and TRAb, thyroid ultrasound and orbital computed tomography. This CDR3 comprises 13 residues. V lost 7 bases, J lost 10 bases, and 14 bases lay in between. Germline CDR1 MDHEN, CDR2 SYDVKM. Using RNA transcripts as the source, TCR beta CDR3 regions were amplified. The primer set for the first-round RT-PCR of the TCR CDR3 was HTBI. TCRdb re-analysed the multiplex PCR reads in MiXCR, keeping a single row per CDR3 protein. The sample holds 350,000 to 400,000 distinct CDR3 sequences, 15% seen once.

The clonotype originates from a woman aged 30 to 39 with Graves' hyperthyroidism. Sequenced sample: blood. The rearrangement joins TRBV28 to TRBJ1-6; D possibly corresponds to TRBD1 (5 bases). Written as DNA, the CDR3 is TGTGCCAGCAATGGTGGAAGGGGATCACCCCTCCACTTT. Residues: CASNGGRGSPLHF.